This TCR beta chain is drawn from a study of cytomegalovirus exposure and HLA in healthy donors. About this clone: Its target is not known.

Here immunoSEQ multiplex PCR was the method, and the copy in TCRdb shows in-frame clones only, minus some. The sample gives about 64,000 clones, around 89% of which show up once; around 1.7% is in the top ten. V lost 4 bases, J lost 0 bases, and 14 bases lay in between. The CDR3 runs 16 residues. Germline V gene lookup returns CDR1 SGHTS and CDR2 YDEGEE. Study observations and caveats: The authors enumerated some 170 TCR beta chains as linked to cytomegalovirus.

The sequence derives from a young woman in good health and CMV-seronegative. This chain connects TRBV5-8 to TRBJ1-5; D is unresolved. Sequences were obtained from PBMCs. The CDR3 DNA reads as TGTGCCAGCAGCCCTGGCGGCAGCGTTAGCAATCAGCCCCAGCATTTT. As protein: CASSPGGSVSNQPQHF.